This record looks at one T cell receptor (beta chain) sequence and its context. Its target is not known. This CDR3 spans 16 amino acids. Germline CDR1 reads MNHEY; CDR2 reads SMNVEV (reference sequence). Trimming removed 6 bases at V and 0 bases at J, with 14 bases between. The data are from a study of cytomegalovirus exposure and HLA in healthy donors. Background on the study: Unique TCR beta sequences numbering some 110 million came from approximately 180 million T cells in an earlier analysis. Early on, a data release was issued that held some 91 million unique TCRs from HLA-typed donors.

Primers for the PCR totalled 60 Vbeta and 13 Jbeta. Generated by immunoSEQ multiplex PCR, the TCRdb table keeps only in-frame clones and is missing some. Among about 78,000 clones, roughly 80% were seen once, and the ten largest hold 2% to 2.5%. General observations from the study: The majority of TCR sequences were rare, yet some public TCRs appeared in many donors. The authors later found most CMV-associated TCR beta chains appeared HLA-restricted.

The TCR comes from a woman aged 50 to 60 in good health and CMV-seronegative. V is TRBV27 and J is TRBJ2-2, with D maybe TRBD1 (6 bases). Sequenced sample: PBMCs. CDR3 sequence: CASRISGTSNTGELFF. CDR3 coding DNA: TGTGCCAGCAGAATTTCCGGGACATCGAACACCGGGGAGCTGTTTTTT.